The 10 T cell receptor beta chains reported below all come from one sample, sequenced in a study of beta chain features in type 1 diabetes. General study points: Shorter TCRB CDR3s, moderately but significantly so, were found in Type 1 diabetes patients in all four CD4+ subsets.

Reverse transcribing all isolated RNA meant expressed TCRB transcripts were sequenced. Using immunoSEQ multiplex PCR, the repertoire was profiled, and TCRdb retains in-frame clones only, with some absent. Among about 660,000 clones, over 11% were seen once, and the ten largest hold approximately 0.042%. These receptors have no known antigen. The sequenced sample consisted of naive CD4+ T cells from blood. The receptor set was obtained from a man aged 18 to 29 with type 1 diabetes.

Regarding this clone: This specimen includes other DNA sequences encoding the same CDR3. The chain has TRBV7-2 and TRBJ2-5; 10 bases match TRBD2. V was clipped by 5 bases and J by 1 base; unmatched bases: 4. Germline V gene data show CDR1 as SGHTA and CDR2 as FQGNSA. CDR3 size: 15 residues. The CDR3 DNA reads as TGTGCCAGCAGCCTCCGGACTAGCGGCCAAGAGACCCAGTACTTC. It yields the protein CASSLRTSGQETQYF. The entire variable domain, with the rest obtained from reference TRBV7-2 and TRBJ2-5, is as follows: GAGVSQSPSNKVTEKGKDVELRCDPISGHTALYWYRQSLGQGLEFLIYFQGNSAPDKSGLPSDRFSAERTGGSVSTLTIQRTQQEDSAVYLCASSLRTSGQETQYFGPGTRLLVL.

The chain links TRBV30 to TRBJ2-1; D remains ambiguous. Per germline, CDR1 GTSNPN and CDR2 SVGIG (reference sequence). The CDR3 loop spans 14 amino acids. Trimming took 0 bases from V and 3 from J, leaving 9 bases between them. In nucleotides, the CDR3 is TGTGCCTGGAGTGTACTGCAGGTCTACAATGAGCAGTTCTTC. Protein: CAWSVLQVYNEQFF.

This clone was seen a handful of times. Other DNA sequences within the sample encode an identical CDR3. The chain carries TRBV7-2 and TRBJ2-5; D is unresolved. V gave up 1 base and J gave up 5 bases, with 5 bases separating them. The CDR3 covers 12 residues. Germline values: CDR1 SGHTA, CDR2 FQGNSA. The CDR3 loop reads CASSLVRETQYF. Here the CDR3 DNA reads TGTGCCAGCAGCTTAGTGAGGGAGACCCAGTACTTC. Full variable domain (outside the CDR3, taken from reference TRBV7-2 and TRBJ2-5): GAGVSQSPSNKVTEKGKDVELRCDPISGHTALYWYRQSLGQGLEFLIYFQGNSAPDKSGLPSDRFSAERTGGSVSTLTIQRTQQEDSAVYLCASSLVRETQYFGPGTRLLVL.

The rearrangement joins TRBV6-1 to TRBJ1-5; D perhaps matches TRBD1 (5 bases). The CDR3 sequence is 13 residues long. Per germline, CDR1 MNHNS and CDR2 SASEGT. Trimming took 2 bases from V and 7 from J, leaving 9 bases between them. The CDR3 sequence is CASSESRAQPQHF. CDR3 coding DNA: TGTGCCAGCAGTGAAAGCAGGGCCCAGCCCCAGCATTTT.

V usage is TRBV5-1 and J usage is TRBJ2-3; TRBD1 might be the D (6 bases). Germline V gives CDR1 SGHRS, CDR2 YFSETQ. The CDR3 contains 16 residues. V was clipped by 6 bases and J by 2 bases, with 19 bases between them. CDR3: CASTTWTTGATDTQYF. CDR3 bases: TGCGCCAGCACTACTTGGACGACAGGTGCCACAGATACGCAGTATTTT. Looking up the rest from reference TRBV5-1 and TRBJ2-3 gives the full variable domain: KAGVTQTPRYLIKTRGQQVTLSCSPISGHRSVSWYQQTPGQGLQFLFEYFSETQRNKGNFPGRFSGRQFSNSRSEMNVSTLELGDSALYLCASTTWTTGATDTQYFGPGTRLTVL.

The V and J genes are TRBV6-6 and TRBJ1-5, with 9 bases lining up with TRBD1. The V gene's germline CDR1 is MNHNY and CDR2 SVGAGI (reference sequence). J lost 6 bases, V lost 4 bases, and 4 bases had no gene match. The CDR3 loop spans 14 amino acids. The CDR3 nucleotides are TGTGCCAGCAGTTGGACAGGGGCGAGTCAGCCCCAGCATTTT. This translates into CASSWTGASQPQHF.

This clone was found a few times. V is TRBV5-4 and J is TRBJ2-1; 8 bases fit TRBD1. Germline V gene lookup returns CDR1 SGHNT and CDR2 YYREEE (reference sequence). V lost 1 base to trimming and J lost 7 bases; unmatched junction nucleotides: 7. CDR3 length equals 15 residues. In DNA, the CDR3 is TGTGCCAGCAGCTTGCCGCAGGGGGCTCGAAATGAGCAGTTCTTC. Residues: CASSLPQGARNEQFF.

This clone came up a few times. This chain joins TRBV9 and TRBJ2-7; 10 bases fit TRBD1. This CDR3 comprises 15 residues. Germline V lookup: CDR1 SGDLS, CDR2 YYNGEE. With V trimmed by 3 bases and J by 8 bases, 11 bases remained unmatched. CDR3 protein: CASSARDRGTTKQYF. The CDR3 coding sequence is TGTGCCAGCAGCGCGCGGGACAGGGGAACTACGAAGCAGTACTTC.

This chain connects TRBV13 to TRBJ2-7; TRBD1 matches 10 bases. The trim removed 6 bases at V and 0 bases at J, leaving 5 bases unmatched. Germline V gene lookup returns CDR1 PRHDT and CDR2 FYEKMQ (reference sequence). The CDR3 has 15 amino acids. The CDR3 nucleotides are TGTGCCAGCAGAGAAAGGACAGGGGGCTCCTACGAGCAGTACTTC. Amino acids: CASRERTGGSYEQYF.

This clone showed up just once. In the same sample, other DNA sequences code for this CDR3. The chain carries TRBV20-1 and TRBJ2-5; D might be TRBD1 (6 bases). The V end was cut by 4 bases, the J end by 4 bases, with 7 bases between. The length of the CDR3 is 11 residues. The germline V gene encodes CDR1 DFQATT and CDR2 SNEGSKA (reference sequence). The CDR3 DNA sequence: TGCAGTGCTATCAGGGGAGAGACCCAGTACTTC. Its translation is CSAIRGETQYF.